This T cell receptor beta chain is drawn from a study of glioma-infiltrating T cells after dendritic cell vaccination (dated by TCRdb to 2016 to 2017). As for the study more broadly: Of the 15 or so glioblastoma patients in the cohort, all drawn from Phase I and II dendritic cell vaccination trials, 9 were newly diagnosed and 6 had recurrent disease. Autologous tumor lysate-pulsed dendritic cell vaccination was administered to the patients between 2003 and 2012. The vaccine was prepared from monocyte-derived dendritic cells that were cultured for seven days with IL-4 and GM-CSF and then pulsed overnight with autologous tumor lysate. Each patient got three intradermal injections of the dendritic cell vaccine, spaced at biweekly intervals, in the arm below the axilla. Tumor-infiltrating lymphocyte content was quantified and tumor and blood repertoires were compared in dendritic cell-vaccinated glioblastoma patients by deep sequencing of TCR beta CDR3 regions. Survival after dendritic cell vaccination was correlated with TCR sequencing metrics, including TIL content and tumor-blood repertoire overlap.

Points on this clone: Its recognized antigen is unknown. No base-level quality is on record; no much larger clone is a single base apart.

Beyond this particular receptor, the publication reports: The three-group TCR overlap response model was characterized as speculative, and prospective validation of the model was stated to be required. The cohort was small and heterogeneous, only a few patients had full blood and tumor sets, and even fewer had initial-recurrent tumor pairs. TCR clonality showed no direct relationship with survival, which suggests that a diverse polyclonal response may be important. After dendritic cell vaccination, a higher estimated pretreatment TIL content predicted longer time to progression and longer overall survival.

The CDR3, from cysteine to phenylalanine, totals 16 residues. Only the CDR3 region is kept as DNA, spanning 48 bases read in frame from base 1. Deletion took 3 bases off V and 0 bases off J, with a span of 12 bases between the germline ends. As encoded in the germline V gene, CDR1 is MNHEY while CDR2 is SVGAGI. TCRB CDR3 regions were amplified from 2 ug genomic DNA, or all available DNA if less, using the immunoSEQ assay. For multiplex PCR, 60 forward primers for TCR V beta segments and 13 reverse primers for J beta segments were used. To estimate reads per starting template, synthetic control templates were spiked into each sample at limiting dilution. Reads of 87 bp were generated by sequencing on the Illumina HiSeq System. The original pipeline was this. To remove PCR and sequencing errors, closely related sequences were merged with a nearest neighbor algorithm. TCR overlap was defined as the percentage of unique tumor TCR beta sequences that were also present in the same patient's peripheral blood. The immuneACCESS repertoire file appears here via TCRdb, limited to in-frame rearrangements. These files lack a portion of the clones; in checked studies, under half of the deficit traces to unresolved V genes, and the cause of the others is not known. The D gene and trimming were derived from the DNA, and the V and J assignments and clone size from that table. A total of tens of thousands of clones appear in this sample, about nine tenths of them only once. Clones ranked in the top ten supply 2% to 2.5% of the sample.

Explained via the paper, the time point label denotes: after dendritic cell vaccination, including at tumor progression/relapse. Patients were selected on the basis of adequate residual fresh-frozen tumor tissue and more than two years of available survival data. None of the glioblastoma patients carried an isocitrate dehydrogenase mutation, although molecular status otherwise varied. PBMC were collected before vaccination, two weeks after the third vaccination, and at tumor progression if tumor progression occurred. Genomic DNA was extracted with the Qiagen DNeasy Blood extraction Kit. The material was blood, obtained after dendritic cell vaccination. Here the chain combines TRBV6-5 and TRBJ1-3, with TRBD1 perhaps the D gene, on 6 matching bases. The receptor comes from a human donor with glioblastoma. CDR3 sequence: CASSYQGPNSGNTIYF. The nucleotide sequence reads TGTGCCAGCAGTTATCAGGGGCCGAACTCTGGAAACACCATATATTTT.